The clone carrying this TCR beta chain was detected a few times. Its target is not known. The data belong to a study of identical twins. Study observations and caveats: Excess sharing between twins was weaker in beta out-of-frame sequences. Models predicted less out-of-frame TCR alpha sharing in monozygotic twins than was found. Memory repertoires lacked the insertion deficit that abundant cord blood beta clonotypes showed.

Through template switching, a universal primer site was introduced, and the cDNA contained unique molecular identifiers. One entry per CDR3 protein, called by TCRdb with MiXCR from the 5' RACE reads. The repertoire holds around 530,000 distinct CDR3 sequences, 12% to 15% seen once, with roughly 0.44% in the top ten. The CDR3 has 14 amino acids. In germline, CDR1 is DFQATT, CDR2 SNEGSKA (reference sequence). Trimming pared 6 bases from V and 1 base from J, leaving 13 bases between. The sample also formed part of further work on yellow fever vaccine responses in identical twins.

The sequenced material came from CD4+ T cells sorted from blood. The clonotype was recovered from a woman aged 18-29 years in good health. The V gene is TRBV20-1, the J gene TRBJ2-1; TRBD2 is a possible D gene (7 bases). The CDR3 nucleotides read TGCAGTGCCGGGCGGGGGCCATCCTACAATGAGCAGTTCTTC. This encodes CSAGRGPSYNEQFF.